The 21 T cell receptor beta chains below all came from one sample that was sequenced in a study of monozygotic twins with inflammatory bowel disease. Reanalyzing the 5' RACE reads, TCRdb keeps one entry per CDR3 protein, without DNA. This sample's table reports under 350,000 distinct CDR3 sequences. The specimen sequenced was blood. These receptors were collected from a human donor with ulcerative colitis or Crohn's disease, or a healthy co-twin of an affected twin (not recorded which).

The chain recombines TRBV5-4 with TRBJ2-7; lacking DNA, the TRBD1 call made by TCRdb goes unchecked. Germline lookup yields CDR1 SGHNT and CDR2 YYREEE (reference sequence). This CDR3 is built from 15 residues. The CDR3 loop reads CASSLGQTSSYEQYF.

The chain carries TRBV6-5 and TRBJ1-3. Per the germline V gene, CDR1 is MNHEY and CDR2 is SVGAGI. This CDR3 contains 14 residues. The CDR3 spells CASSYSIGGNTIYF.

This chain links TRBV14 with TRBJ2-2; there is no DNA to check the TCRdb D call of TRBD1. The CDR3 has 13 residues. Per germline, CDR1 SGHDN and CDR2 FVKESK. The CDR3: CASSPQGAGELFF.

This rearrangement joins TRBV5-1 to TRBJ2-4; TCRdb's D gene call, TRBD1, goes unchecked for lack of DNA. Germline V lookup: CDR1 SGHRS, CDR2 YFSETQ. The CDR3 loop spans 14 amino acids. The CDR3 protein is CASSSGGQSNIQYF.

The chain links TRBV29-1 to TRBJ2-5; the TCRdb call, TRBD1, lacks DNA for checking. This CDR3 contains 12 residues. CDR1 and CDR2 (germline): SQVTM, ANQGSEA. The CDR3 region is CSVPTGPGTQYF.

The chain joins TRBV20-1 to TRBJ2-4; with no DNA, the TCRdb D assignment of TRBD1 cannot be verified. CDR3 length equals 16 residues. Germline CDR1 is DFQATT and CDR2 is SNEGSKA (reference sequence). CDR3 loop: CSATGQGALGRNIQYF.

The chain recombines TRBV6-5 with TRBJ2-3; TCRdb picks TRBD1, but there is no DNA to check that call. CDR1 is MNHEY, CDR2 SVGAGI, per germline. The CDR3 spans 17 residues. The CDR3 spells CASSYLSGTGRTDTQYF.

V gene TRBV19 combines with J gene TRBJ2-1; no DNA is available, so the TRBD2 call from TCRdb remains unchecked. Germline CDR1 LNHDA, CDR2 SQIVND (reference sequence). The CDR3 spans 15 residues. CDR3 region: CASSSGTSVSNEQFF.

The chain carries TRBV12-3 or TRBV12-4 and TRBJ2-1; with no DNA, the TCRdb D assignment of TRBD1 cannot be verified. This CDR3 comprises 14 residues. The CDR3 protein is CASSFSGGYNEQFF.

This chain links TRBV6-2 or TRBV6-3 with TRBJ1-1; TCRdb picks TRBD1, but there is no DNA to check that call. The CDR3 is made up of 14 amino acids. Germline-derived CDR1 and CDR2 are MNHEY and SVGEGT. This CDR3 is CASSRDRGNTEAFF.

The rearrangement joins TRBV7-2 to TRBJ1-4; checking the TCRdb D call of TRBD1 is not possible without DNA. The CDR3 contains 14 residues. The germline V gene has CDR1 SGHTA and CDR2 FQGNSA. This chain's CDR3 is CASSLAGRGEKLFF.

The rearrangement uses TRBV20-1 and TRBJ2-7; without DNA, the TCRdb call of TRBD1 cannot be checked. The CDR3 sequence is 14 residues long. Germline CDR1 DFQATT, CDR2 SNEGSKA (reference sequence). The CDR3: CSATTGTGLWEQYF.

The gene calls are TRBV2 and TRBJ2-1. This CDR3 has 12 amino acids. Germline CDR1 and CDR2: SNHLY and FYNNEI. The CDR3 region is CASSFPFSEQFF.

The chain has TRBV7-9 and TRBJ1-1. This CDR3 spans 12 amino acids. Germline lookup yields CDR1 SEHNR and CDR2 FQNEAQ (reference sequence). The CDR3 sequence is CASSLQVAEAFF.

V and J are TRBV7-2 and TRBJ2-5. The CDR3 runs to 14 residues. Germline values: CDR1 SGHTA, CDR2 FQGNSA. CDR3 protein: CASSLALGWETQYF. The complete variable domain, with remaining parts taken from reference TRBV7-2 and TRBJ2-5, reads GAGVSQSPSNKVTEKGKDVELRCDPISGHTALYWYRQSLGQGLEFLIYFQGNSAPDKSGLPSDRFSAERTGGSVSTLTIQRTQQEDSAVYLCASSLALGWETQYFGPGTRLLVL.

The genes are TRBV29-1 and TRBJ2-7. From germline, CDR1 is SQVTM and CDR2 ANQGSEA. This CDR3 comprises 11 residues. The chain's CDR3 is CSVDWGYEQYF.

The V call is TRBV6-5, the J call TRBJ2-7. The V gene's germline CDR1 is MNHEY and CDR2 SVGAGI. The CDR3 sequence is 14 residues long. The CDR3 is CASSYTGEVYEQYF.

This rearrangement joins TRBV6-5 to TRBJ1-2; the D gene TCRdb calls, TRBD1, cannot be checked with no DNA. There are 14 residues in the CDR3. Germline lookup yields CDR1 MNHEY and CDR2 SVGAGI. The CDR3 protein is CASSYRAGSYGYTF.

The V and J genes are TRBV20-1 and TRBJ2-7; the TCRdb call, TRBD2, lacks DNA for checking. The CDR3 covers 15 residues. The germline V gene encodes CDR1 DFQATT and CDR2 SNEGSKA (reference sequence). CDR3 in amino acids: CSARPTSGRAYEQYF.

The gene calls are TRBV10-3 and TRBJ2-7; TCRdb proposes TRBD1, but this gene call is untestable without DNA. Germline assignment: CDR1 ENHRY and CDR2 SYGVKD. This CDR3 has 16 amino acids. The CDR3 reads CAIRAGTGGVSYEQYF.

V gene TRBV18 combines with J gene TRBJ2-1. CDR3 length equals 14 residues. Germline CDR1 reads KGHSH; CDR2 reads LQKENI. CDR3 sequence: CASSLPGSGNEQFF.